This TCR beta chain was documented in a study of blood T cell repertoires in COVID-19. Study background: Collection of acute and convalescent COVID-19 samples took place in the United States, Italy and Spain. In each case, the material was cDNA or gDNA derived from T cells, B-cell-depleted T cells, or PBMCs.

The germline V gene encodes CDR1 SGHVS and CDR2 FQNEAQ. V was clipped by 5 bases and J by 4 bases; unmatched bases: 8. The CDR3 length is 16 residues. Authors' data handling: Reference gene primer amplification yielded estimated nucleated cell counts. The assay was immunoSEQ multiplex PCR, and TCRdb's table has in-frame clones only and misses some. V and J calls and clone size are given by that table; D and trimming were obtained from the DNA. The sample includes around 80,000 clones, about 85% of them seen just once. The sequencing sample was made of peripheral blood. The chain combines TRBV7-8 with TRBJ2-5, with 12 positions matching TRBD2. The source of this sequence is a human donor in a cohort sampled during active COVID-19. As DNA, the CDR3 is TGTGCCAGCAGCGCGTCTAGCGGGGGGGCCTCAGAGACCCAGTACTTC. Its protein product is CASSASSGGASETQYF.